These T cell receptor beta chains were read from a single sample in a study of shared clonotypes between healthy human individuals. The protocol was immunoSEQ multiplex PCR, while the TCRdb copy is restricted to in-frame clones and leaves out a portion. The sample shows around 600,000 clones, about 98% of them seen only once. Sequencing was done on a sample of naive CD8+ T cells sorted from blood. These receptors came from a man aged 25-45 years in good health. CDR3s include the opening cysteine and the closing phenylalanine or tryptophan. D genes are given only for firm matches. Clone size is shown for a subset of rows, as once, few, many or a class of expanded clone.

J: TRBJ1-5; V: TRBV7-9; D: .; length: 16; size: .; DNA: TGTGCCAGCAGCTCGACTGACAGTGATAGCAATCAGCCCCAGCATTTT; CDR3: CASSSTDSDSNQPQHF
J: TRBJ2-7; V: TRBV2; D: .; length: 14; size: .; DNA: TGTGCCAGCAGTGAACGGCAGAGCTCCTACGAGCAGTACTTC; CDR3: CASSERQSSYEQYF
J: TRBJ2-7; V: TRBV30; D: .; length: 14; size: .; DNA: TGTGCCTGGAACTCCAGGTCCACCTCCTACGAGCAGTACTTC; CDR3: CAWNSRSTSYEQYF
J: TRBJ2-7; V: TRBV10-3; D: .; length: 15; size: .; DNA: TGTGCCATCAGTGCTGGGGACAACCAACCCTACGAGCAGTACTTC; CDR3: CAISAGDNQPYEQYF
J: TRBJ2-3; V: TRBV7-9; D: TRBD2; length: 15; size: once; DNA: TGTGCCAGCAGCTTACCGGGAGGGGCGCCAGATACGCAGTATTTT; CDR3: CASSLPGGAPDTQYF
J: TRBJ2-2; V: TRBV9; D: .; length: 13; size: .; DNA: TGTGCCAGCAGCGTAGGGGATCCCGGGGAGCTGTTTTTT; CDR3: CASSVGDPGELFF
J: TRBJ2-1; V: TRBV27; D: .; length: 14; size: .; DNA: TGTGCCAGCAGTTTATCCCTCCCTAGCTCTGAGCAGTTCTTC; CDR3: CASSLSLPSSEQFF
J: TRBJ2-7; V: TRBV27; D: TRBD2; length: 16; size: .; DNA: TGTGCCAGCAGTCCCCGTCAACTAGCGGGAAAGGGTGAGCAGTACTTC; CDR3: CASSPRQLAGKGEQYF
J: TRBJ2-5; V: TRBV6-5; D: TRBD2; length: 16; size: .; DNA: TGTGCCAGCAGTTACTGGACTAGCGGGGCACAAGAGACCCAGTACTTC; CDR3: CASSYWTSGAQETQYF
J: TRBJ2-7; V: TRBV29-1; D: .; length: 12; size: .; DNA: TGCAGCGTTGAGGTCAGGCCTAACGAGCAGTACTTC; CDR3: CSVEVRPNEQYF
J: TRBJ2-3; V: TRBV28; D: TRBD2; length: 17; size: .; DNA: TGTGCCAGCAGTCCGGGACTAGCGGGAGCTAGCACAGATACGCAGTATTTT; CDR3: CASSPGLAGASTDTQYF
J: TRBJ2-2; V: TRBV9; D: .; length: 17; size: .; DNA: TGTGCCAGCAGCGCACCCCATAGCGGAGGTAACACCGGGGAGCTGTTTTTT; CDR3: CASSAPHSGGNTGELFF
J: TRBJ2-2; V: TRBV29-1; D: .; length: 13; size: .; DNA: TGCAGCGTTGTGGGCCCTTTAACCGGGGAGCTGTTTTTT; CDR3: CSVVGPLTGELFF
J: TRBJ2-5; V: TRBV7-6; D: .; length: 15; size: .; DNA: TGTGCCAGCAGCTTAGAGCAGCTGGGGCAAGAGACCCAGTACTTC; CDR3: CASSLEQLGQETQYF
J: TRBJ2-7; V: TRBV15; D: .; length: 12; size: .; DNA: TGTGCCACCAGCAGAGAGTCATACGAGCAGTACTTC; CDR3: CATSRESYEQYF
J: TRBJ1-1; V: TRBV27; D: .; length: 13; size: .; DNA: TGTGCCAGCAGTTTATATCCCTTCACTGAAGCTTTCTTT; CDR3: CASSLYPFTEAFF
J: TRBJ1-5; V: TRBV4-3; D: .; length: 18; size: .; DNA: TGCGCCAGCAGCCAAGATCTAAGGGGTCAAAATAGCAATCAGCCCCAGCATTTT; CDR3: CASSQDLRGQNSNQPQHF
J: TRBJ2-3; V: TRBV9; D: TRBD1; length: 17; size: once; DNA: TGTGCCAGCAGCGGGCCGGGACAGAAACCTAGCACAGATACGCAGTATTTT; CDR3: CASSGPGQKPSTDTQYF
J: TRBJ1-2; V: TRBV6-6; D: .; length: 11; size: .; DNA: TGTGCCAGCAGCCCCTCAATTGGCTACACCTTC; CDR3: CASSPSIGYTF
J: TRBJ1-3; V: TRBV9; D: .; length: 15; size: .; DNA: TGTGCCAGCAGCGTAGGATCAGTCTCTGGAAACACCATATATTTT; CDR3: CASSVGSVSGNTIYF
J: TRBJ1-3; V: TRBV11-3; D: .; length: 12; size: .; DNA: TGTGCCAGGAGATACCCGACAAACACCATATATTTT; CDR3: CARRYPTNTIYF
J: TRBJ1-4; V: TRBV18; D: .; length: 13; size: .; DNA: TGTGCCGGACGACAGGCTACGAATGAAAAACTGTTTTTT; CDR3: CAGRQATNEKLFF
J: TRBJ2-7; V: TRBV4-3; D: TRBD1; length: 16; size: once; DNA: TGCGCCAGCAGCCAAGGGTGGAAAGGGGGCCTTTACGAGCAGTACTTC; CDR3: CASSQGWKGGLYEQYF
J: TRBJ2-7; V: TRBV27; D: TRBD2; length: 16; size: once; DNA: TGTGCCAGCAGTTCCCGGACTAGCGGGATGGGGTACGAGCAGTACTTC; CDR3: CASSSRTSGMGYEQYF
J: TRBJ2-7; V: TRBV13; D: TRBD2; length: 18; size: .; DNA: TGTGCCAGCAGCTTAGTCAGAGCCGGTGGCCTAGCGGGCTACGAGCAGTACTTC; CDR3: CASSLVRAGGLAGYEQYF
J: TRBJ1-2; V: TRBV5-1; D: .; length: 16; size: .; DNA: TGCGCCAGCAGCTTGGTACCGGAACAGACACTTTATGGCTACACCTTC; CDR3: CASSLVPEQTLYGYTF
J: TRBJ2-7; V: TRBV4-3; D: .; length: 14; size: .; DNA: TGCGCCAGCAGCCAAGTGGACGGCGCCTACGAGCAGTACTTC; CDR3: CASSQVDGAYEQYF
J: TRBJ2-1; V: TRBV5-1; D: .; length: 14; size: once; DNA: TGCGCCAGCAGCGGGACTCCTACCTACAATGAGCAGTTCTTC; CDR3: CASSGTPTYNEQFF
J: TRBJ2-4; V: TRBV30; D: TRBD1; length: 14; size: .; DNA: TGTGCCTGGAGTGAGGGGGCAGGGTCGGACATTCAGTACTTC; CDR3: CAWSEGAGSDIQYF
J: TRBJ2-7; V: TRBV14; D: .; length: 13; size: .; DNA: TGTGCCAGCAGCCTCTGGGGGTTCCACGAGCAGTACTTC; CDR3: CASSLWGFHEQYF
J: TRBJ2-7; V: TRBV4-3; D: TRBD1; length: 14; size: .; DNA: TGCGCCAGCAGCCAAGATCACAGGGGGTACGAGCAGTACTTC; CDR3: CASSQDHRGYEQYF
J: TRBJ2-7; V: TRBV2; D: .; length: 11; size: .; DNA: TGTGCCGGGTCAAGCTACTACGAGCAGTACTTC; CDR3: CAGSSYYEQYF
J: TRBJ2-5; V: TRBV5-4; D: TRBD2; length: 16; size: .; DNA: TGTGCCAGCAGCTGGGCCCCTAGCGGGGGAGGAGAGACCCAGTACTTC; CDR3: CASSWAPSGGGETQYF
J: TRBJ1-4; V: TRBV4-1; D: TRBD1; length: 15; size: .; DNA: TGCGCCAGCAGCCAAACAACAGGGGTCGTTGAAAAACTGTTTTTT; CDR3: CASSQTTGVVEKLFF